This T cell receptor beta chain was profiled in a study of prognosis after radiotherapy for stage I lung cancer. Across the whole study: Participants consisted of stage I non-small cell lung cancer patients, who were enrolled between 2018 and 2019.

The CDR3 contains 15 residues. Germline-derived CDR1 and CDR2 are MNHEY and SVGEGT. V was cut by 6 bases and J by 0 bases, with 12 bases left in between. As concerns this clonotype: What it recognizes is unknown. It differs at one base from a far larger clone, so likely a read error. The CDR3 end shows no conserved phenylalanine or tryptophan, and so a read error is likely.

Using two-round multiplex PCR, the authors amplified TCR beta CDR3 from genomic DNA. First-round PCR, the initial amplification, used primers specific to each TRBV and TRBJ gene. TCRdb used MiXCR to reprocess the multiplex PCR reads, holding one entry per CDR3 protein. The sample yields some 39,000 distinct CDR3 sequences, less than 25% seen once. Study findings and constraints: Following stereotactic body radiation therapy, patients who went on to develop distant metastases had lower Shannon entropy.

Blood draws of roughly 6 milliliters of peripheral blood occurred at each of two time points. The gene calls are TRBV6-2 or TRBV6-3 and TRBJ1-5, with no clear D. This sequence originates from a donor over 45 with non-small cell lung cancer. The source was PBMCs, collected before or after stereotactic body radiation therapy (not recorded which). CDR3 residues: CASSLTQYSNQPQHL. The DNA of the CDR3 is TGTGCCAGCAGCTTGACACAGTATAGCAATCAGCCCCAGCATCTT.